This T cell receptor (beta chain) was recovered during a study of long-term antiretroviral therapy in people with HIV. The V gene lost 5 bases and the J gene lost 0 bases, with 11 bases spanning the gap. Germline CDR1 and CDR2: SQVTM and ANQGSEA. The CDR3 totals 14 residues. This clone was seen more than once but under ten times. Sequencing used immunoSEQ v3.0 at survey level. Sequencing used immunoSEQ multiplex PCR; TCRdb keeps in-frame clones, though not all of them. The sample lists some 31,000 clones; 97% were seen once. This TCR came from a man aged 25-45 years with HIV. The rearrangement uses TRBV29-1 and TRBJ1-3, with D unclear. The sample consisted of unsorted PBMCs, taken 7.6 years after starting antiretroviral therapy. CDR3 nucleotide sequence: TGCAGCGTTACCCGTACGAGCTCTGGAAACACCATATATTTT. Amino acids: CSVTRTSSGNTIYF. Drawing the rest from reference TRBV29-1 and TRBJ1-3, the complete variable domain is SAVISQKPSRDICQRGTSLTIQCQVDSQVTMMFWYRQQPGQSLTLIATANQGSEATYESGFVIDKFPISRPNLTFSTLTVSNMSPEDSSIYLCSVTRTSSGNTIYFGEGSWLTVV.